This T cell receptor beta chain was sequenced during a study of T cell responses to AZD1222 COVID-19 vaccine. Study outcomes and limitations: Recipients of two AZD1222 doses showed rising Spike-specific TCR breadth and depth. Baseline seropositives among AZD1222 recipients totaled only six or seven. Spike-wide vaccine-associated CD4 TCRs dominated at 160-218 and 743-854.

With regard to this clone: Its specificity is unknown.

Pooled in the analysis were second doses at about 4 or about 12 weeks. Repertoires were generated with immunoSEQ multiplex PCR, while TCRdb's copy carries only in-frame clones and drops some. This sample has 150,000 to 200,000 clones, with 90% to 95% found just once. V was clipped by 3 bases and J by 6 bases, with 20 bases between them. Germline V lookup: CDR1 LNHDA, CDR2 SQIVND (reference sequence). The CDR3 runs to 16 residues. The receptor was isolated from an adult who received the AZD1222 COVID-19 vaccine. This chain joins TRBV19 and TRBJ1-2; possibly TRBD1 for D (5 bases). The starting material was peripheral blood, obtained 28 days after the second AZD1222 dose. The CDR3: CASSIGGSREDDGYTF. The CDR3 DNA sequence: TGTGCCAGTAGTATTGGGGGTAGCAGGGAGGATGATGGCTACACCTTC.